The 32 T cell receptor beta chains below all came from one sample that was sequenced in a study of blood T cells in healthy people across ages. A J-beta primer mix and a sample-barcoded 5' primer were used in a second PCR of roughly 6 to 12 cycles. Using its own MiXCR run on the 5' RACE reads, TCRdb lists one record per CDR3 protein. The sample yields 950,000 to 1,200,000 distinct CDR3 sequences, roughly two fifths seen once. Sequencing input: blood. The receptor set was obtained from a young man in good health.

A few counts support this clonotype. This chain uses TRBV5-1 with TRBJ2-3; either TRBD1 or TRBD2 may fit D (5 bases each). Germline V CDR1 and CDR2: SGHRS, YFSETQ. The V gene lost 3 bases and the J gene lost 5 bases, with 19 bases spanning the gap. The CDR3 contains 16 residues. CDR3 protein: CASSWGTELYGDTQYF. Written as DNA, the CDR3 is TGCGCCAGCAGCTGGGGGACGGAGTTATATGGAGATACGCAGTATTTT.

This clonotype was observed at least ten times. The chain carries TRBV10-3 and TRBJ2-3; 12 bases are a match to TRBD2. The germline CDR1 and CDR2 sequences are ENHRY and SYGVKD. This CDR3 comprises 14 residues. The V and J ends lost 8 bases and 2 bases, in that order; junction bases with no gene match: 2. The CDR3 is CAIRLAGDTDTQYF. DNA for the CDR3: TGTGCCATCCGACTAGCGGGGGACACAGATACGCAGTATTTT.

The chain carries TRBV20-1 and TRBJ1-1; D is uncertain. In germline, CDR1 is DFQATT, CDR2 SNEGSKA (reference sequence). This CDR3 has 16 amino acids. V lost 2 bases and J lost 0, with 16 bases in between. For the CDR3, the DNA is TGCAGTGCTAGACCTTTTCTAGACACTGTGAACACTGAAGCTTTCTTT. As protein: CSARPFLDTVNTEAFF.

The CDR3 sequence is CASSYKQGAGQPQHF. CDR3 nucleotide sequence: TGTGCCAGCAGTTATAAACAGGGGGCTGGTCAGCCCCAGCATTTT. The V and J genes are TRBV6-2 or TRBV6-3 and TRBJ1-5, with 9 bases aligning to TRBD1. The germline CDR1 and CDR2 sequences are MNHEY and SVGEGT. J gave up 6 bases and V 3 bases, and 6 bases lay outside the gene matches. This CDR3 contains 15 residues.

V usage is TRBV5-8 and J usage is TRBJ1-5; no reliable D call. The germline CDR1 and CDR2 sequences are SGHTS and YDEGEE. V lost 1 base and J lost 0, with 11 bases in between. The CDR3 is 16 amino acids. Here the CDR3 reads CASSLPQVLSNQPQHF. The CDR3 DNA reads TGTGCCAGCAGCTTGCCTCAGGTACTTAGCAATCAGCCCCAGCATTTT.

CDR3 sequence reads: CSARTGSNEQYF. The CDR3 bases are TGCAGCGCCCGGACAGGGAGCAACGAGCAGTACTTC. The chain has TRBV29-1 and TRBJ2-7; 8 bases are a match to TRBD1. This CDR3 has 12 amino acids. Germline V CDR1 and CDR2: SQVTM, ANQGSEA. Trimming took 7 bases from V and 5 from J; bases not matched to a gene: 7.

The V gene is TRBV2, the J gene TRBJ2-1; no firm D call. Trimming pared 4 bases from V and 5 bases from J, leaving 15 bases between. Germline assignment: CDR1 SNHLY and CDR2 FYNNEI. The CDR3 has 15 residues. The CDR3 is CASSVSRTSHNEQFF. The CDR3 DNA reads TGTGCCAGCAGTGTCAGCAGGACCAGCCACAATGAGCAGTTCTTC. The full variable domain, completed using reference TRBV2 and TRBJ2-1, is EPEVTQTPSHQVTQMGQEVILRCVPISNHLYFYWYRQILGQKVEFLVSFYNNEISEKSEIFDDQFSVERPDGSNFTLKIRSTKLEDSAMYFCASSVSRTSHNEQFFGPGTRLTVL.

V usage is TRBV4-2 and J usage is TRBJ2-3; D unresolved. CDR1 and CDR2 (germline): LGHNA, YNFKEQ. V was cut by 0 bases and J by 7 bases, with 5 bases left in between. This CDR3 has 12 amino acids. In nucleotides, the CDR3 is TGTGCCAGCAGCCAAGATACGCATACGCAGTATTTT. Residues: CASSQDTHTQYF.

The rearrangement uses TRBV12-3 or TRBV12-4 and TRBJ2-1, with D unclear. The V and J ends lost 7 bases and 4 bases respectively, with 11 bases between them. The CDR3 sequence is 13 residues long. The chain's CDR3 is CASTKTPYNEQFF. CDR3 DNA sequence: TGTGCCAGCACCAAGACACCATACAATGAGCAGTTCTTC.

This chain uses TRBV9 with TRBJ1-1; D unclear. V dropped 0 bases and J dropped 3 bases, with 9 bases sitting between them. Per germline, CDR1 SGDLS and CDR2 YYNGEE. The CDR3 contains 14 residues. This CDR3 reads CASSVVQSYTEAFF. Written as DNA, the CDR3 is TGTGCCAGCAGCGTAGTCCAGAGTTACACTGAAGCTTTCTTT.

This clonotype was detected only a few times. This chain uses TRBV20-1 with TRBJ2-5, with D maybe TRBD2 (5 bases). The CDR3 length is 15 residues. Trimming cost V 5 bases and J 3 bases, with 19 bases left between them. Looked up from germline, CDR1 is DFQATT and CDR2 is SNEGSKA (reference sequence). CDR3 region: CSAPEPDTRKETQYF. The DNA for the CDR3 is TGCAGTGCTCCCGAACCGGATACTAGAAAAGAGACCCAGTACTTC.

The genes are TRBV20-1 and TRBJ2-7; the match to TRBD1 covers 10 bases. J was trimmed by 9 bases and V by 0 bases; bases with no gene match: 11. This CDR3 has 15 amino acids. CDR1 is DFQATT, CDR2 SNEGSKA, per germline (reference sequence). The CDR3 loop reads CSARDLGTGAVSQYF. In nucleotides, the CDR3 is TGCAGTGCTAGAGATCTCGGGACAGGGGCCGTCTCGCAGTACTTC.

The chain links TRBV11-2 to TRBJ2-1, with a possible D match to TRBD1 (6 bases). CDR1 is SGHAT and CDR2 is FQNNGV in the germline V gene. The CDR3 totals 13 residues. Trimming pared 7 bases from V and 5 bases from J, leaving 12 bases between. Here the CDR3 DNA reads TGTGCCAGCACCGCGACAGGCGACAATGAGCAGTTCTTC. This translates into CASTATGDNEQFF.

The chain joins TRBV6-2 or TRBV6-3 to TRBJ1-5; 8 positions agree with TRBD1. With V trimmed by 5 bases and J by 6 bases, 9 bases remained unmatched. CDR1 is MNHEY and CDR2 is SVGEGT in the germline V gene. This CDR3 region has 15 residues. The CDR3 spells CASSTPGQDFQPQHF. In nucleotides, the CDR3 is TGTGCCAGCAGTACACCGGGACAGGACTTTCAGCCCCAGCATTTT.

This chain connects TRBV10-3 to TRBJ1-1, with D possibly being TRBD1 (6 bases). The germline V and J ends were trimmed by 3 bases and 4 bases, with 12 bases remaining between them. Germline CDR1 and CDR2: ENHRY and SYGVKD. CDR3 length: 14 amino acids. The CDR3 coding sequence is TGTGCCATCAGTGAAGGGGGGGATCTCACTGAAGCTTTCTTT. Residues: CAISEGGDLTEAFF.

This rearrangement joins TRBV7-8 to TRBJ1-1; weak D call: TRBD1 (5 bases). The CDR3 length is 14 residues. Trimming pared 6 bases from V and 0 bases from J, leaving 11 bases between. The germline V gene has CDR1 SGHVS and CDR2 FQNEAQ. CDR3 bases: TGTGCCAGCAGGGGGGAAACGATGAACACTGAAGCTTTCTTT. Translation gives CASRGETMNTEAFF.

A remark on this clonotype: Germline is not matched at one junction end, which may reflect a read error. The chain has TRBV6-2 or TRBV6-3 and TRBJ1-5; possible D gene TRBD1, 6 bases. The CDR3 runs 14 residues. The germline V gene has CDR1 MNHEY and CDR2 SVGEGT. Written as DNA, the CDR3 is TGTGCCGGCAGTTACGGGGGGGCGACTCAGCCCCAGCATTTT. It is translated as CAGSYGGATQPQHF.

J is TRBJ2-1 and V is TRBV5-1, with 7 positions matching TRBD1. After removal of 5 bases from V and 3 bases from J, the junction contained 11 bases not matched to a gene. The CDR3 has 16 amino acids. From germline, CDR1 is SGHRS and CDR2 YFSETQ. CDR3 in amino acids: CASSLLRDSDYNEQFF. CDR3 nucleotide sequence: TGCGCCAGCAGTCTACTCCGGGACAGCGACTACAATGAGCAGTTCTTC. The full variable domain, in which reference TRBV5-1 and TRBJ2-1 provide the parts outside the CDR3, is KAGVTQTPRYLIKTRGQQVTLSCSPISGHRSVSWYQQTPGQGLQFLFEYFSETQRNKGNFPGRFSGRQFSNSRSEMNVSTLELGDSALYLCASSLLRDSDYNEQFFGPGTRLTVL.

The CDR3 is CSARLRGTWGESTDTQYF. The CDR3 nucleotides are TGCAGTGCTAGACTCCGGGGGACTTGGGGGGAGAGCACAGATACGCAGTATTTT. The rearrangement links TRBV20-1 to TRBJ2-3; weak D call: TRBD2 (6 bases). Deletions cut 2 bases from V and 0 bases from J, with 21 bases between. The V gene's germline CDR1 is DFQATT and CDR2 SNEGSKA (reference sequence). This CDR3 region has 18 residues.

The chain is built from TRBV18 and TRBJ1-2, with D tentatively TRBD1 (5 bases). V was trimmed by 6 bases and J by 8 bases, leaving 13 bases between them. CDR3 size: 12 residues. Per the germline V gene, CDR1 is KGHSH and CDR2 is LQKENI. This chain's CDR3 is CASSKQDPGYTF. The CDR3 coding sequence is TGTGCCAGCTCCAAACAGGATCCGGGCTACACCTTC.

This clonotype has a single count. This rearrangement joins TRBV4-1 to TRBJ1-1, with D hard to call. V gave up 7 bases and J gave up 4 bases, with 13 bases separating them. This CDR3 comprises 13 residues. Per germline, CDR1 MGHRA and CDR2 YSYEKL. In DNA, the CDR3 is TGCGCCAGCACCGTGAAAATGAGCACTGAAGCTTTCTTT. As protein: CASTVKMSTEAFF.

This sequence joins TRBV7-9 and TRBJ1-5, with a possible D match to TRBD1 (6 bases). V was trimmed by 7 bases and J by 2 bases, leaving 12 bases between them. The CDR3 is made up of 14 amino acids. The germline V gene encodes CDR1 SEHNR and CDR2 FQNEAQ (reference sequence). CDR3 nucleotide sequence: TGTGCCAGCACCACAGGGTTGGGCAATCAGCCCCAGCATTTT. Translated: CASTTGLGNQPQHF.

V gene TRBV4-3 combines with J gene TRBJ2-5; D unclear. The CDR3 sequence is 15 residues long. Trimming cost V 0 bases and J 11 bases, with 19 bases left between them. Germline assignment: CDR1 LGHNA and CDR2 YSLEER. Written as DNA, the CDR3 is TGCGCCAGCAGCCAAGATCCAACTTCATACAATGAGCAGTACTTC. Protein: CASSQDPTSYNEQYF.

The chain combines TRBV5-1 with TRBJ2-1; 8 positions agree with TRBD1. This CDR3 has 16 residues. Germline lookup yields CDR1 SGHRS and CDR2 YFSETQ. With 0 bases clipped from V and 5 bases from J, the junction kept 7 bases outside the gene matches. The CDR3 sequence: CASSLVRDRPDNEQFF. CDR3 in DNA: TGCGCCAGCAGCTTGGTACGGGACAGGCCCGACAATGAGCAGTTCTTC.

This chain joins TRBV7-2 and TRBJ1-4; a weak D match, TRBD1 (6 bases). The CDR3 extends over 13 amino acids. V was pared by 6 bases and J by 5 bases, with 10 bases between. The V gene's germline CDR1 is SGHTA and CDR2 FQGNSA. CDR3 loop: CASRRTENEKLFF. The CDR3 DNA is TGTGCCAGCAGAAGGACAGAGAATGAAAAACTGTTTTTT.

This clonotype was seen just once. The CDR3 here is CASSVTGAFF. The CDR3 coding sequence is TGTGCCAGCAGTGTAACAGGAGCTTTCTTT. J is TRBJ1-1 and V is TRBV2, with D perhaps TRBD1 (5 bases). This CDR3 has 10 amino acids. V gave up 4 bases and J gave up 10 bases, with 7 bases separating them. In germline, CDR1 is SNHLY, CDR2 FYNNEI.

V is TRBV10-3 and J is TRBJ2-7; D is unresolved. The CDR3 runs 16 residues. Between the trimmed V and J ends, which lost 0 bases and 7 bases, there was a span of 19 bases. Germline V CDR1 and CDR2: ENHRY, SYGVKD. This CDR3 is CAISESQVSSYNEQYF. DNA of the CDR3: TGTGCCATCAGTGAGTCTCAGGTGAGCTCCTACAATGAGCAGTACTTC.

This clonotype was seen a few times. The chain employs TRBV30 and TRBJ1-2; TRBD1 is a possible D gene (5 bases). Germline CDR1 GTSNPN, CDR2 SVGIG (reference sequence). Trimming cost V 8 bases and J 1 base, with 20 bases left between them. The CDR3 covers 15 residues. CDR3 nucleotides: TGTGCCGGCGCGCCTGGGGCTCCAATTAACTATGGCTACACCTTC. It yields the protein CAGAPGAPINYGYTF. Using reference TRBV30 and TRBJ1-2 for the parts outside the CDR3, the full variable domain is SQTIHQWPATLVQPVGSPLSLECTVEGTSNPNLYWYRQAAGRGLQLLFYSVGIGQISSEVPQNLSASRPQDRQFILSSKKLLLSDSGFYLCAGAPGAPINYGYTFGSGTRLTVV.

In its sample, this clonotype was seen a few times. This chain uses TRBV2 with TRBJ2-3; maybe TRBD1 (5 bases). The length of the CDR3 is 15 residues. Germline CDR1 reads SNHLY; CDR2 reads FYNNEI. Trimming removed 3 bases at V and 2 bases at J, with 12 bases between. CDR3 region: CASSEVGRDTDTQYF. CDR3 nucleotide sequence: TGTGCCAGCAGTGAGGTGGGCAGGGACACAGATACGCAGTATTTT. Together with reference TRBV2 and TRBJ2-3, the CDR3 gives the full variable domain: EPEVTQTPSHQVTQMGQEVILRCVPISNHLYFYWYRQILGQKVEFLVSFYNNEISEKSEIFDDQFSVERPDGSNFTLKIRSTKLEDSAMYFCASSEVGRDTDTQYFGPGTRLTVL.

This clonotype has more than one count but fewer than ten. This sequence joins TRBV20-1 and TRBJ2-7; possibly TRBD1 or TRBD2 for D (5 bases each). CDR1 and CDR2 from the germline V gene are DFQATT and SNEGSKA (reference sequence). Between the trimmed V and J ends, which lost 0 bases and 7 bases, there was a span of 19 bases. The CDR3 runs to 15 residues. This CDR3 reads CSARDEPGPYNEQYF. The CDR3, as DNA: TGCAGTGCTAGAGACGAACCGGGACCGTACAATGAGCAGTACTTC.

The genes are TRBV14 and TRBJ1-5; D possibly corresponds to TRBD1 (6 bases). CDR1 and CDR2 (germline): SGHDN, FVKESK. The CDR3 has 16 residues. The V gene lost 0 bases and the J gene lost 1 base, with 10 bases spanning the gap. As DNA, the CDR3 is TGTGCCAGCAGCCAAGATACAGGGCCCAGCAATCAGCCCCAGCATTTT. Translation: CASSQDTGPSNQPQHF.

This clonotype was seen a handful of times. CDR3 DNA: TGTGCCAGCAGTGAAAAACCCGGCGGAGAGACCCAGTACTTC. Its protein is CASSEKPGGETQYF. This chain uses TRBV2 with TRBJ2-5; D is unresolved. Germline V lookup: CDR1 SNHLY, CDR2 FYNNEI. The V and J ends lost 2 bases and 4 bases respectively, with 11 bases between them. The CDR3 totals 14 residues.